The 17 T cell receptor beta chains listed next were all sequenced from one sample in a study of T cells in Graves' hyperthyroidism and ophthalmopathy. Regions amplified from RNA transcripts were the TCR beta CDR3 regions. First-round RT-PCR of the TCR CDR3 relied on the HTBI primer set. TCRdb redid the calling of the multiplex PCR reads with MiXCR, one entry per CDR3 protein. This table has 300,000 to 500,000 distinct CDR3 sequences, more than 12% appearing once. The specimen sequenced was blood. The receptors were sampled from a woman aged 25 to 39 with Graves' hyperthyroidism.

This clonotype occurred many times. The J gene is TRBJ2-1, the V gene TRBV27; D assignment may be TRBD1 or TRBD2 (7 bases each). The V and J ends lost 6 bases and 8 bases respectively, with 20 bases between them. Germline lookup yields CDR1 MNHEY and CDR2 SMNVEV (reference sequence). The CDR3 has 15 residues. The CDR3 DNA reads as TGTGCCAGCAGCGAATCATCGACAGGGAGGGATGAGCAGTTCTTC. Protein product: CASSESSTGRDEQFF.

This clonotype was seen ten or more times. The chain is built from TRBV20-1 and TRBJ2-7; D gene unclear. This CDR3 region has 12 residues. V lost 0 bases and J 7 bases, leaving 10 bases between the germline ends. Germline values: CDR1 DFQATT, CDR2 SNEGSKA (reference sequence). The CDR3 spells CSARDSDEEQYF. CDR3 DNA: TGCAGTGCTAGAGATTCTGATGAAGAGCAGTACTTC.

This clonotype was counted a few times. As DNA, the CDR3 is TGTGCCAGCAGTTACTCTCTAGCGGTCCGGGGGGATGAGCAGTTCTTC. Translating it yields CASSYSLAVRGDEQFF. V is TRBV6-2 or TRBV6-3 and J is TRBJ2-1; 7 nucleotides match TRBD2. In germline, CDR1 is MNHEY, CDR2 SVGEGT. This CDR3 has 16 residues. The J segment lost 8 bases and the V segment lost 0 bases, leaving 10 bases of the junction unmatched.

This clonotype was seen repeatedly, ten times or more. J is TRBJ2-7 and V is TRBV3-1, with 7 bases matching TRBD2. V dropped 1 base and J dropped 7; count of bases not matched to a gene: 7. The CDR3 extends over 14 amino acids. Germline CDR1 reads LGHDT; CDR2 reads YNNKEL (reference sequence). CDR3 coding DNA: TGTGCCAGCAGCCAAGGGTATGACGGGAGGGAGCAGTACTTC. Protein product: CASSQGYDGREQYF.

This clonotype was detected many times. The chain uses TRBV28 and TRBJ2-6, with 8 bases lining up with TRBD2. The CDR3 is made up of 22 amino acids. The J segment lost 2 bases and the V segment lost 7 bases, leaving 25 bases of the junction unmatched. CDR1 is MDHEN, CDR2 SYDVKM, per germline. The CDR3 sequence is CASKPITGTSNARRPGANVLTF. CDR3 nucleotide sequence: TGTGCCAGCAAACCCATTACCGGGACTAGTAACGCCCGGCGCCCTGGGGCCAACGTCCTGACTTTC. Based on the CDR3 plus reference TRBV28 and TRBJ2-6, the full variable domain is DVKVTQSSRYLVKRTGEKVFLECVQDMDHENMFWYRQDPGLGLRLIYFSYDVKMKEKGDIPEGYSVSREKKERFSLILESASTNQTSMYLCASKPITGTSNARRPGANVLTFGAGSRLTVL.

V gene TRBV9 combines with J gene TRBJ1-1; D is unresolved. The germline V and J ends were trimmed by 0 bases and 2 bases, with 5 bases remaining between them. The CDR3 has 13 residues. From germline, CDR1 is SGDLS and CDR2 YYNGEE. CDR3 DNA sequence: TGTGCCAGCAGCGTAGATGCAAACACTGAAGCTTTCTTT. It codes for CASSVDANTEAFF.

This clonotype was seen at least ten times. V and J are TRBV24-1 and TRBJ2-3, with TRBD2 as a possible D gene (6 bases). This CDR3 has 15 amino acids. V was pared by 5 bases and J by 2 bases, with 13 bases between. Germline CDR1 KGHDR, CDR2 SFDVKD. CDR3 sequence (DNA): TGTGCCACCAGTGCGGGCGGGACCTACACAGATACGCAGTATTTT. It yields the protein CATSAGGTYTDTQYF.

This clonotype was picked up a small number of times. The J gene is TRBJ2-1, the V gene TRBV28, with a possible D match to TRBD1 (5 bases). The CDR3 has 15 residues. Germline loops: CDR1 MDHEN, CDR2 SYDVKM. Trimming pared 2 bases from V and 5 bases from J, leaving 13 bases between. The CDR3 sequence: CASSLAGMADNEQFF. CDR3 nucleotides: TGTGCCAGCAGTTTAGCAGGGATGGCAGACAATGAGCAGTTCTTC. The full variable domain, in which reference TRBV28 and TRBJ2-1 provide the parts outside the CDR3, is DVKVTQSSRYLVKRTGEKVFLECVQDMDHENMFWYRQDPGLGLRLIYFSYDVKMKEKGDIPEGYSVSREKKERFSLILESASTNQTSMYLCASSLAGMADNEQFFGPGTRLTVL.

This chain links TRBV2 with TRBJ1-2; perhaps TRBD1 as D (5 bases). Germline values: CDR1 SNHLY, CDR2 FYNNEI. The V end was cut by 0 bases, the J end by 8 bases, with 10 bases between. CDR3 size: 13 residues. In DNA form, the CDR3 reads TGTGCCAGCAGTGAAGCGTATCGGGGGGGCTACACCTTC. Amino acid sequence: CASSEAYRGGYTF.

The CDR3 here is CSARLGRNYGYTF. The CDR3 DNA is TGCAGTGCTAGACTGGGACGGAACTATGGCTACACCTTC. The chain joins TRBV20-1 to TRBJ1-2, with a possible D match to TRBD1 (5 bases). V was trimmed by 2 bases and J by 2 bases, leaving 9 bases between them. CDR1 and CDR2 from the germline V gene are DFQATT and SNEGSKA (reference sequence). The CDR3 length is 13 residues.

In this sample, this clonotype turned up many times. The chain carries TRBV7-2 and TRBJ2-5, with 14 positions matching TRBD2. This CDR3 is built from 19 residues. Germline CDR1 reads SGHTA; CDR2 reads FQGNSA. The ends lost 1 base at V and 6 bases at J; junction bases unmatched: 13. The CDR3 nucleotides read TGTGCCAGCAGCTTAGTAAGCCCGACTAGCGGGAGGGGGCGAAAGACCCAGTACTTC. Its protein is CASSLVSPTSGRGRKTQYF. Together with reference TRBV7-2 and TRBJ2-5, the CDR3 gives the full variable domain: GAGVSQSPSNKVTEKGKDVELRCDPISGHTALYWYRQSLGQGLEFLIYFQGNSAPDKSGLPSDRFSAERTGGSVSTLTIQRTQQEDSAVYLCASSLVSPTSGRGRKTQYFGPGTRLLVL.

V gene TRBV30 combines with J gene TRBJ1-5; the D gene is possibly TRBD1 (5 bases). The V and J ends lost 8 bases and 4 bases respectively, with 18 bases between them. Germline CDR1 reads GTSNPN; CDR2 reads SVGIG (reference sequence). This CDR3 comprises 14 residues. The DNA for the CDR3 is TGTGCCCAGTCCCCGGCCAGGGCGAATCAGCCCCAGCATTTT. Residues: CAQSPARANQPQHF.

This clonotype is a singleton in its sample. One end of the junction varies from germline; a read error may be responsible. V and J are TRBV4-2 and TRBJ2-7, with 7 bases that match TRBD2. The CDR3 has 19 amino acids. Germline V CDR1 and CDR2: LGHNA, YNFKEQ. Here the CDR3 DNA reads TGTGCCAGCAGCCAAGATAATGCGTTCGAGCGGGACCCCACCTACGTGCAGTACTTC. This codes for CASSQDNAFERDPTYVQYF.

This clonotype was seen many times. The V and J genes are TRBV7-2 and TRBJ1-2; D unclear. Germline CDR1 is SGHTA and CDR2 is FQGNSA. There are 13 residues in the CDR3. Trimming cost V 0 bases and J 8 bases, with 10 bases left between them. CDR3 sequence: CASSLAGATGYTF. The CDR3 DNA reads as TGTGCCAGCAGCTTAGCGGGCGCGACGGGCTACACCTTC.

This clonotype appeared many times. The CDR3 loop is CASSPQGQGNYGYTF. CDR3 DNA: TGTGCCAGCTCACCACAGGGACAGGGGAACTATGGCTACACCTTC. The rearrangement links TRBV18 to TRBJ1-2; 10 bases agree with TRBD1. The V segment lost 1 base and the J segment 2 bases; nucleotides outside the gene matches: 1. The CDR3 is 15 residues long. Germline assignment: CDR1 KGHSH and CDR2 LQKENI.

The CDR3 nucleotides are TGTGCCAGCAGTCGAAGGGGTGGGGAGGGCACAGATACGCAGTATTTT. Amino acids: CASSRRGGEGTDTQYF. The V call is TRBV6-1, the J call TRBJ2-3; possible D gene TRBD2, 6 bases. This CDR3 is built from 16 residues. Germline V gene sequence: CDR1 MNHNS, CDR2 SASEGT. With 5 bases removed from V and 1 base from J, the gap between germline ends came to 16 bases.

This clonotype was recorded a few times. The chain combines TRBV28 with TRBJ2-7, with D perhaps TRBD2 (6 bases). Germline V gene lookup returns CDR1 MDHEN and CDR2 SYDVKM. The CDR3 loop spans 16 amino acids. The germline V and J ends were trimmed by 2 bases and 0 bases, with 14 bases remaining between them. This CDR3 reads CASSLVRTINSYEQYF. The DNA of the CDR3 is TGTGCCAGCAGTTTAGTTCGGACTATTAACTCCTACGAGCAGTACTTC. The entire variable domain, with the rest obtained from reference TRBV28 and TRBJ2-7, is as follows: DVKVTQSSRYLVKRTGEKVFLECVQDMDHENMFWYRQDPGLGLRLIYFSYDVKMKEKGDIPEGYSVSREKKERFSLILESASTNQTSMYLCASSLVRTINSYEQYFGPGTRLTVT.